This T cell receptor beta chain was captured in a study of shared clonotypes between healthy human individuals. With 5 bases removed from V and 4 bases from J, the gap between germline ends came to 13 bases. Germline assignment: CDR1 SGHRS and CDR2 YFSETQ. The CDR3 runs 14 residues. A CD45RA-negative memory subset and a CD45RA+ naive subset were separated from the CD4+ cells. Method: immunoSEQ multiplex PCR; TCRdb's copy keeps in-frame clones and lacks some. Of over a million clones listed, approximately 78% are singletons. Material for sequencing was memory CD4+ T cells from PBMCs. The subset denotes: CD45RA-negative fraction. This clonotype was sampled from a man aged 18-30 years in good health. Some clones in this sample may be carry-over from other donors' samples. The J gene is TRBJ1-5, the V gene TRBV5-1; D remains unclear. Here the CDR3 reads CASSPEASNQPQHF. CDR3 in DNA: TGCGCCAGCAGTCCAGAGGCTTCAAATCAGCCCCAGCATTTT.